These T cell receptor beta chains were read from a single sample in a study of blood T cells in healthy people across ages. A single record per CDR3 protein comes from TCRdb applying MiXCR to the 5' RACE reads. The sample includes about 1.7 million distinct CDR3 sequences, roughly 28% of them seen just once. The sequencing input was blood. These receptors were taken from a woman in her 30s in good health. The CDR3 runs from the conserved cysteine through the conserved F or W. Each record gives: D gene, J gene, V gene, clone size, CDR3 length, CDR3 protein, CDR3 DNA. The D gene is left open where the match is weak. Clone size is shown for a subset of rows, as once, few, many or a class of expanded clone.

>NA|TRBJ2-1|TRBV6-2/TRBV6-3|NA|14
CASSYPTTLNEQFF
TGTGCCAGCAGTTATCCCACAACCCTAAATGAGCAGTTCTTC
>NA|TRBJ2-7|TRBV28|NA|16
CASSLVGGASVYEQYF
TGTGCCAGCAGCCTGGTGGGGGGCGCATCGGTCTACGAGCAGTACTTC
>NA|TRBJ1-1|TRBV6-2/TRBV6-3|few|15
CASSYSRGTGGEAFF
TGTGCCAGCAGTTACTCGAGGGGGACGGGAGGTGAAGCTTTCTTT
>TRBD2|TRBJ2-1|TRBV5-1|NA|15
CASSVLAGGQNEQFF
TGCGCCAGCAGCGTGCTAGCGGGGGGGCAGAATGAGCAGTTCTTC
>TRBD2|TRBJ2-1|TRBV29-1|few|13
CSVASSGYNEQFF
TGCAGCGTTGCGTCTAGCGGGTACAATGAGCAGTTCTTC
>NA|TRBJ2-7|TRBV7-6|many|12
CASSPQGFEQYF
TGTGCCAGCAGCCCCCAGGGGTTCGAGCAGTACTTC
>TRBD2|TRBJ2-3|TRBV18|NA|15
CVSSPGTSGTDTQYF
TGTGTCAGCTCACCCGGGACTAGCGGCACAGATACGCAGTATTTT
>NA|TRBJ2-5|TRBV4-1|NA|13
CASSQVVRATQYF
TGCGCCAGCAGCCAAGTGGTTAGGGCGACCCAGTACTTC
>NA|TRBJ1-2|TRBV5-1|few|14
CASSRQQANYGYTF
TGCGCCAGCAGTCGACAGCAAGCTAACTATGGCTACACCTTC
>NA|TRBJ2-5|TRBV11-2|NA|15
CASSLEQGGGETQYF
TGTGCCAGCAGCTTAGAACAGGGTGGCGGGGAGACCCAGTACTTC
>NA|TRBJ1-6|TRBV7-2|many|14
CASSLGRGGSPLHF
TGTGCCAGCAGCTTGGGGAGGGGCGGTTCACCCCTCCACTTT
>NA|TRBJ1-5|TRBV13|NA|12
CASSITSGDQHF
TGTGCCAGCAGCATTACCTCAGGGGACCAGCATTTT
>NA|TRBJ2-1|TRBV6-5|few|12
CASKNRHNEQFF
TGTGCCAGCAAAAACAGACACAATGAGCAGTTCTTC
>TRBD2|TRBJ2-3|TRBV18|NA|14
CASSQSGMEDTQYF
TGTGCCAGCTCCCAGAGCGGGATGGAAGATACGCAGTATTTT
>TRBD2|TRBJ2-1|TRBV6-2/TRBV6-3|few|14
CASSYSVASGTQFF
TGTGCCAGCAGTTACTCCGTCGCTAGCGGGACGCAGTTCTTC